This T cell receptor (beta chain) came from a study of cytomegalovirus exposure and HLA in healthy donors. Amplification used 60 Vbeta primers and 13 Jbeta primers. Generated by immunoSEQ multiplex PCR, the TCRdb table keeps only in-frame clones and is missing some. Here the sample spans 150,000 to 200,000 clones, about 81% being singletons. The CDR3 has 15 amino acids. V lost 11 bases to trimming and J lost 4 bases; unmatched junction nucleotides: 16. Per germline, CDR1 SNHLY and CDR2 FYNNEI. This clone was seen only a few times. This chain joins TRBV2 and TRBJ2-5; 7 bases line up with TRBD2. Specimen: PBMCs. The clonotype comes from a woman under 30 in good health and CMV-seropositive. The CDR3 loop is CAGLKRTSSAETQYF. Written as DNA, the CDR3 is TGTGCCGGCTTAAAAAGGACTAGTTCGGCAGAGACCCAGTACTTC.